This TCR beta chain was sequenced in a study of shared clonotypes between healthy human individuals (dated by TCRdb to 2020 to 2022). Broadly, across the study: The cohort comprised two women and a few men aged 18 to 49 years. Between about 0.85 and 9.5 billion PBMCs per donor were obtained by leukapheresis. Blood TCR repertoires of a handful of healthy adults were deeply sequenced to estimate repertoire size and the extent of clonotype sharing between individuals. Different laboratories and diverse techniques were used to prepare libraries and sequence TCR repertoires, to increase sequencing depth and limit assay-specific biases. For each donor, CD4 naive and CD4 memory were each given three plates, CD8 naive was given two plates, and CD8 memory was given one plate. General study outcomes and caveats: Even with the large sequencing depth, rarefaction of the sorted-subset datasets indicated that sequencing was incomplete. The small number of donors limited the genetic and exposure-history diversity represented. Based on pairwise subsampling, the degree of clonotype sharing among donors was expected to be affected by sequencing depth. Sharing across several donors was observed for around 4.8% of naive CD4, 3.5% of naive CD8, 2% to 2.5% of memory CD4, and about 0.4% of memory CD8 clonotypes. Sampling was restricted to blood, and TCR repertoires in tissues likely differ from the TCR repertoires found in blood. Compared with non-shared clonotypes, the clonotypes found in all four sorted-subset donors had higher generation probabilities. Naive subsets generally had larger estimated clonotype richness than memory subsets.

The germline V gene supplies CDR1 LGHNA and CDR2 YSLEER. From its cysteine to its phenylalanine, the CDR3 spans 13 amino acids. The entry retains the CDR3 DNA only, 39 bases that are in frame from base 1. Using the deep immunoSEQ assay, TCR CDR3 regions were amplified from genomic DNA by multiplex PCR. For each cell subset, the extracted genomic DNA was distributed evenly across all wells of several immunoSEQ 96-well plates, and each plate served as one replicate. For sorted subsets, about 220 ng of genomic DNA, equivalent to roughly 33,000 T cell genomes, went into each replicate PCR. Purified libraries were measured with a Qubit 3.0 fluorometer, size-checked on a Bioanalyzer 2100, and measured again with the KAPA Library Quantification kit. Every immunoSEQ 96-well plate was sequenced on a separate single-read 150-cycle Illumina NextSeq 550 flow cell. The study's processing was this. Because only junctional sequences without quality scores were contained in the immunoSEQ output, filtering matching that applied to full-length reads could not be performed. Sequences were annotated with PyIR, a Python wrapper for IgBLAST v1.9, and V/J genes and CDR3 were assigned using IMGT germline references. Reads were filtered out if the reads had weak V/J assignments (E-value above 1e-6), no CDR3, stop codons, out-of-frame junctions, or ambiguous translated residues. V3J clonotypes were defined as sequences sharing the same inferred V gene, J gene, and CDR3 amino acid sequence. To compute the percentage overlap between repertoires, the number of shared unique clonotypes was divided by the size of the smaller repertoire. Three approaches were used to assess repertoire richness: RTK rarefaction, the Chao1 estimator, and Recon v2.1 estimates of unobserved clonotypes. For all TCRbeta clonotypes obtained by the gDNA method from a handful of donors, generation probabilities were computed with OLGA. Imported from immuneACCESS, the table was reduced by TCRdb to in-frame sequences with V and J called. These copies leave out some clones; in studies compared against another copy, an unresolved V gene accounts for under half, and the cause of the remainder is not known. Clone size and the V and J calls come from that table; the DNA yielded D and trimming. Recorded for this sample are millions of clones; around 90% of them occurred a single time. The biggest ten clones account for around 0.14% of the sample.

In the case of this clone: Its binding antigen is unknown. Sequence at one end of the junction differs from germline and may be a read error.

Healthy HIV-negative adults with no recently reported acute infections or vaccinations were included as donors. All donors were Caucasian adults living in Nashville, Tennessee, USA. Magnetic negative selection was used to enrich CD4+ T cells, after which naive cells were positively selected on CD45RA and the negative fraction became the memory subset. Blood was obtained by leukapheresis, after which PBMCs were separated by Ficoll-Histopaque density gradient centrifugation and cryopreserved in liquid nitrogen vapor phase. Analytical flow cytometry was used to check the purity and quantity of every magnetically sorted T cell population. Each sorted fraction had its genomic DNA isolated and then quantified by UV absorbance on a Nanodrop 2000c.

This TCR came from a man between 18 and 29 years old in good health. Sample: naive CD4+ T cells sorted from blood. The label giving this sample's cell subset or site can be read as: CD45RA+ positively selected. This receptor chain uses TRBV4-3 and TRBJ2-7; TRBD2 agrees with 11 junctional bases. The CDR3 protein: CASSQTGTSGLTF. Read as DNA, the sequence is TGCGCCAGCAGCCAAACCGGGACTAGCGGTTTAACCTTC.